The present entry profiles one T cell receptor beta chain with its context. Its antigen is still unknown. Base qualities are not at hand, and no much larger clone is one base apart. This sample stems from a study of blood T cell repertoires in COVID-19 (dated by TCRdb to 2018 to 2021). Some background on the complete study: Collaborator samples came from the United States, Italy and Spain and covered acute and convalescent phases of COVID-19. A freely available public database, intended as a resource for researchers studying the immune response to SARS-CoV-2, is where the repertoires were released. The samples were drawn from the first 160 participants of the ongoing ImmuneRACE study and from under 1,500 subjects provided by 6 global collaborators. Where available, HLA class I and class II types were taken from metadata supplied by the sample provider and were not determined by assay-based typing. Sample metadata almost always included a de-identified subject ID, COVID-19 status, age in years and sex. The prospective study material was composed of cDNA or gDNA derived from T cells, B-cell-depleted T cells, or PBMCs. The dataset comprised deeply sampled blood TCRbeta repertoires from subjects exposed to, actively infected with, or recovered from COVID-19. Study-wide conclusions, independent of this receptor: The quantity of clinical and demographic metadata differed by source and by participant and was supplied without curation.

Participants in the prospective study were aged roughly 18 to 100 years, lived in about two dozen United States geographic areas, and enrolled through a virtual design. In the prospective study, cohorts were assigned on the basis of participant-reported clinical history obtained from a screening survey and a study questionnaire. Mobile phlebotomists in the prospective study collected whole blood, serum and a nasopharyngeal or oropharyngeal swab from every participant. Prospective study participants could optionally give additional blood draws and questionnaires over an approximately 2-month period. Before DNA extraction, blood samples from the prospective study were shipped at room temperature or frozen. From the cysteine up to the phenylalanine, the CDR3 has a length of 15 residues. The kept DNA is CDR3 alone, 45 bases in frame from the first base. At the junction V is shortened by 5 bases and J by 9 bases, with 22 bases in between. The CDR1 and CDR2 encoded by the germline V gene (reference sequence) are LNHDA and SQIVND.

TCRbeta CDR3 regions were amplified from genomic DNA by means of the immunoSEQ Assay, a bias-controlled multiplex PCR. The paper's data handling went like this. The number of nucleated cells in each sample was estimated from the amplification of reference gene primers within the assay. To quantify the absolute abundance of each unique TCRbeta CDR3 rearrangement, sequence reads were collapsed and filtered. For each sample, productive Simpson clonality was calculated as the square root of Simpson's diversity index over productive rearrangements. The immuneACCESS repertoire file appears here via TCRdb, limited to in-frame rearrangements. These files lack a portion of the clones; in checked studies, under half of the deficit traces to unresolved V genes, and the cause of the others is not known. V, J and clone size were drawn from that table, and D and trimming were deduced from the DNA. The sample table holds some 250,000 clones, of which approximately 91% were seen once. Jointly, the top ten make up roughly 2.1% of the sample.

The clonotype comes from a woman in her thirties or forties with acute COVID-19. The chain couples TRBV19 to TRBJ2-5; TRBD1 is possibly the D segment (6 matching bases). The sequenced sample consisted of PBMCs or T cells enriched from blood (not recorded which). The CDR3 loop reads CASSSLKDSRRSQYF. The DNA is as follows: TGTGCCAGTAGTTCCCTTAAGGACAGCCGCAGGTCCCAGTACTTC.